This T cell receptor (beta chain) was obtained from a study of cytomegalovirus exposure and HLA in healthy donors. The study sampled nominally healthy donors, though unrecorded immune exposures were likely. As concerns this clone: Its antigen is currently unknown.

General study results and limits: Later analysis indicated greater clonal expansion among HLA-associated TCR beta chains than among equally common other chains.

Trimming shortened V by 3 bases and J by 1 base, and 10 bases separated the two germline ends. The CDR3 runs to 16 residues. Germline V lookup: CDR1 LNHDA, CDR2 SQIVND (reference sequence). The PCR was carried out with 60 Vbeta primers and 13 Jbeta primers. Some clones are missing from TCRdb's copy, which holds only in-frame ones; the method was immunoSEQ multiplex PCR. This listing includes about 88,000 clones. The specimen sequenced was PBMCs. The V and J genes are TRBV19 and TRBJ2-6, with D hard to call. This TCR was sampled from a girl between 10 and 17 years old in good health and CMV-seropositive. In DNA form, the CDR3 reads TGTGCCAGTAGTATCTTTCGGAGATCTGGGGCCAACGTCCTGACTTTC. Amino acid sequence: CASSIFRRSGANVLTF.